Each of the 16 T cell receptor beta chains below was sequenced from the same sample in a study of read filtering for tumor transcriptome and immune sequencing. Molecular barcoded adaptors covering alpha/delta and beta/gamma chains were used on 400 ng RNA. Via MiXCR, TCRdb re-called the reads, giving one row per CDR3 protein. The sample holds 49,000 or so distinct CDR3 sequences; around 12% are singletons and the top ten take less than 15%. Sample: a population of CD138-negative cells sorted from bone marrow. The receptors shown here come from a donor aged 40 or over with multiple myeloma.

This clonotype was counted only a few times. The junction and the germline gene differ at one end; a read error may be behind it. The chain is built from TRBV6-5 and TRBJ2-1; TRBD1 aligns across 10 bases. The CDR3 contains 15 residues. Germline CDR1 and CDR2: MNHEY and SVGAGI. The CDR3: CASSPGTGADNVQFF. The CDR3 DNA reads TGTGCCAGCAGTCCCGGGACAGGGGCCGACAATGTGCAGTTCTTC.

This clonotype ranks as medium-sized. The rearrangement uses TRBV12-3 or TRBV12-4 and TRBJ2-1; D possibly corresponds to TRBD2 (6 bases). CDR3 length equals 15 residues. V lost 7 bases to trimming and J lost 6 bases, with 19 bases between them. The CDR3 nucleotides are TGTGCCAGCAAGATTTTGGGGAGTAGCGGCAATGAGCAGTTCTTC. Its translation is CASKILGSSGNEQFF.

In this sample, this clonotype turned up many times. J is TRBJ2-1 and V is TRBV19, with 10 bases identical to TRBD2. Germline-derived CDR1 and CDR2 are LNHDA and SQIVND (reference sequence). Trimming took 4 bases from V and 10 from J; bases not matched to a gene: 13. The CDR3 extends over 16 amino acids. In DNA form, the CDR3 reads TGTGCCAGTAGTAACTCGGGGCTAGCGGGAGCAGGCGAGCAGTTCTTC. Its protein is CASSNSGLAGAGEQFF.

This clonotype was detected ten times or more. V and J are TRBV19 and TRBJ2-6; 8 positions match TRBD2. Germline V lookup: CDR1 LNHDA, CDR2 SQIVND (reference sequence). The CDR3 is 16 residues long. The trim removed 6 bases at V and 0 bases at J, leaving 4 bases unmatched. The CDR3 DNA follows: TGTGCCAGTAGACTAGCGGCAAGCTCTGGGGCCAACGTCCTGACTTTC. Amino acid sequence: CASRLAASSGANVLTF.

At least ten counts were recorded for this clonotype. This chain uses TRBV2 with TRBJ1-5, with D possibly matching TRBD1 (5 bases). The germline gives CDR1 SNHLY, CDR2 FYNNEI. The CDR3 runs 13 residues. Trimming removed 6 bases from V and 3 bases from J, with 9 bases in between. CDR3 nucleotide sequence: TGTGCCAGCAGCCGGGACCACAATCAGCCCCAGCATTTT. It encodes CASSRDHNQPQHF.

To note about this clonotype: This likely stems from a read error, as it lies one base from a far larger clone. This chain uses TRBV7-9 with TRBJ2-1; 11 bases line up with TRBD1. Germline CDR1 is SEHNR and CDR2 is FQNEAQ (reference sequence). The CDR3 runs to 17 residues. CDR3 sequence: CASSQDGGTGGYNKQFF. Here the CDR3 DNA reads TGCGCCAGCAGCCAAGATGGGGGGACAGGGGGTTACAATAAGCAGTTCTTC.

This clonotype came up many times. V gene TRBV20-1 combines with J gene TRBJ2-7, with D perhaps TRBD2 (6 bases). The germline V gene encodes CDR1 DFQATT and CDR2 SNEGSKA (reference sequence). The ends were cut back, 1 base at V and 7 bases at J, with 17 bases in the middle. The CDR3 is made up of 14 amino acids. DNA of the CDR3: TGCAGTGCTAGAGGTGGGGGGAGGCGCCAGGAGCAGTACTTC. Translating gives CSARGGGRRQEQYF.

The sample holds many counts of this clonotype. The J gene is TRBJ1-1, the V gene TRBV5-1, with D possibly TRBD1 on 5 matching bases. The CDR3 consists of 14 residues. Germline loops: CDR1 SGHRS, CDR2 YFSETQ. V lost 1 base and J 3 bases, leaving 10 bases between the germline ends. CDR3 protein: CASSLNRIDTEAFF. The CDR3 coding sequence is TGCGCCAGCAGCTTGAACAGGATAGACACTGAAGCTTTCTTT.

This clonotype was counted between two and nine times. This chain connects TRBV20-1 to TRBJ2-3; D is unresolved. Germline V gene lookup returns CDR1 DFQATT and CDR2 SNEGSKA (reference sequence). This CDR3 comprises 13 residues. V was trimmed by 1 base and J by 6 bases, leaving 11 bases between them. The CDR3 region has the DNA TGCAGTGCTAGAGCGAATCCCCACGATACGCAGTATTTT. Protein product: CSARANPHDTQYF.

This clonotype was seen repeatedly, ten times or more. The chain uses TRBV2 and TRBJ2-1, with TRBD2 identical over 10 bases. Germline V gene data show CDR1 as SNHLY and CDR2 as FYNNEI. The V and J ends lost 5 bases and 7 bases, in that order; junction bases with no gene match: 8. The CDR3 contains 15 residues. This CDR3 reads CASSPGLAHGNEQFF. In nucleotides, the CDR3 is TGTGCCAGCAGTCCGGGACTAGCGCACGGGAATGAGCAGTTCTTC.

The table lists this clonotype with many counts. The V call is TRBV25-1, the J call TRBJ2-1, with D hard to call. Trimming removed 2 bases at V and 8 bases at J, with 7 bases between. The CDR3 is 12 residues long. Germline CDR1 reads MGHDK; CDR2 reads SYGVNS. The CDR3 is CASSEGWDEQFF. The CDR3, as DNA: TGTGCCAGCAGTGAAGGCTGGGATGAGCAGTTCTTC. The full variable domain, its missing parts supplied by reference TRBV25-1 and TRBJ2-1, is EADIYQTPRYLVIGTGKKITLECSQTMGHDKMYWYQQDPGMELHLIHYSYGVNSTEKGDLSSESTVSRIRTEHFPLTLESARPSHTSQYLCASSEGWDEQFFGPGTRLTVL.

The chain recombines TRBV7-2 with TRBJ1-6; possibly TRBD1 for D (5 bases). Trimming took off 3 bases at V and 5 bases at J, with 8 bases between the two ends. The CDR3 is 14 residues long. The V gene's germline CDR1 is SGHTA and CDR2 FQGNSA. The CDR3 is CASSFGGDNSPLHF. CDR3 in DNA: TGTGCCAGCAGCTTTGGAGGGGATAATTCACCCCTCCACTTT.

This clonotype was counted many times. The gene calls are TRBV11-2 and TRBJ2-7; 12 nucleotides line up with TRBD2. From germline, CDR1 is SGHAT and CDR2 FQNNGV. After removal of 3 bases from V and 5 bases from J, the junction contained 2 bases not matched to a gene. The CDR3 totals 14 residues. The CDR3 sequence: CASSLTSGSNEQYF. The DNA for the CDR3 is TGTGCCAGCAGCTTGACTAGCGGGAGTAACGAGCAGTACTTC. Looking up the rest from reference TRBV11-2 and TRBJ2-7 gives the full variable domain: EAGVAQSPRYKIIEKRQSVAFWCNPISGHATLYWYQQILGQGPKLLIQFQNNGVVDDSQLPKDRFSAERLKGVDSTLKIQPAKLEDSAVYLCASSLTSGSNEQYFGPGTRLTVT.

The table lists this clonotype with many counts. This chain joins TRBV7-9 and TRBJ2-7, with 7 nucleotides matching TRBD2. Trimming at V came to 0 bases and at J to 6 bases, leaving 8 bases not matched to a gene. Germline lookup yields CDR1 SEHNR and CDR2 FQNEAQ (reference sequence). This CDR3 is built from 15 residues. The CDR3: CASSLAGGSTLEQYF. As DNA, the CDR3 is TGTGCCAGCAGCTTAGCCGGCGGGAGTACCCTCGAGCAGTACTTC.

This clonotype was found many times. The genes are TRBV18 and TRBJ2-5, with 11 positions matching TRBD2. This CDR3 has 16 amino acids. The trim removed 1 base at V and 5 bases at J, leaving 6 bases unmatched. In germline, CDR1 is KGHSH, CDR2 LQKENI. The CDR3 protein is CASSPLIAGGSETQYF. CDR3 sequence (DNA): TGTGCCAGCTCACCACTAATAGCGGGAGGGTCGGAGACCCAGTACTTC.

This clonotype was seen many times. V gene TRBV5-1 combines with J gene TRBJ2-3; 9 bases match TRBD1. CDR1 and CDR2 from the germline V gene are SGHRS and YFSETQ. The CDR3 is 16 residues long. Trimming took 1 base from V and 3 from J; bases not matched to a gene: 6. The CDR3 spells CASSLTGGALTDTQYF. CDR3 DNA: TGCGCCAGCAGCTTGACAGGGGGCGCCTTAACAGATACGCAGTATTTT.